The T cell receptor (beta chain) under discussion was sequenced for a study of cytomegalovirus exposure and HLA in healthy donors. Across the whole study: Prior work identified 120 million or so unique TCR beta sequences in around 170 million T cells.

Use of 60 Vbeta and 13 Jbeta primers characterized the PCR. Here immunoSEQ multiplex PCR was the method, and the copy in TCRdb shows in-frame clones only, minus some. Here the sample spans some 160,000 clones, approximately 80% being singletons. Germline values: CDR1 MDHEN, CDR2 SYDVKM. The CDR3 has 16 amino acids. Trimming left V 6 bases short and J 6 bases short, with 23 bases between. Whole-study results and caveats: It was likely that a cluster of highly shared sequence variants was a sequencing artifact. There were 150 to 200 TCR beta chains listed as cytomegalovirus-associated.

This clone has more than one count but fewer than ten. Its antigen is currently unknown. The sequence came from a woman under 40 in good health and CMV-seronegative. The gene calls are TRBV28 and TRBJ1-2; perhaps TRBD1 as D (5 bases). Input material: PBMCs. Here the CDR3 DNA reads TGTGCCAGCAGCACCCCTGGGACTGTTAAAGGGGATGGCTACACCTTC. Residues: CASSTPGTVKGDGYTF.